This T cell receptor beta chain was captured in a study of T-cell memory formation after mild COVID-19 (dated by TCRdb to the early 2020s). Context from the whole study: Most TCR sequence clusters were specific to one of the two donors. Longitudinal TCRalpha and TCRbeta repertoire sequencing tracked T-cell clones expanding and contracting after mild COVID-19 in two donors. Two young, previously healthy adult volunteers, one female and one male, were included in the cohort. What the authors observed across the whole study: The second-wave clones that peaked on day 37 were not confirmed to be SARS-CoV-2 specific. The study included only two mild cases, and larger cohorts that include severe cases with pre-infection samples were judged to be necessary. Some responding clones were found in pre-infection memory, which suggests that pre-existing cross-reactive memory T cells took part in the SARS-CoV-2 response. Contracting CD4+ clones were located mainly in the CM and EM memory subsets, whereas CD8+ clones were found to be enriched in EMRA. Balanced CD4/CD8 phenotypes were observed for clones contracting from day 15 to 85, whereas a bias towards CD4+ was observed for a second wave of clones expanding from day 15 to 37.

V was cut back by 3 bases and J by 2 bases, leaving a gap of 9 bases between them. Measured from the cysteine to the phenylalanine, the CDR3 is 14 residues long. Just CDR3 DNA is preserved here, 42 bases in frame from base 1. TCRdb names Illumina NovaSeq 6000 as the instrument used. TCRalpha and TCRbeta cDNA libraries were built by 5'RACE with constant-segment primers, adding sample barcodes and unique molecular identifiers. RNA was extracted from every sample with Trizol reagent. Libraries were amplified in two PCR steps, with a second sample barcode and Illumina TruSeq adapters added in the second step. Sequencing of libraries was performed on an Illumina NovaSeq with 2 x 150 bp paired-end reads. Per the source publication's procedure: Demultiplexing of reads and collapsing into UMI-guided consensus sequences were performed with migec v1.2.7. Using mixcr v2.1.11, UMI consensuses were aligned to TRA and TRB V and J templates and then assembled into clonotypes. Clonotypes were classified as expanded or contracted when called significant by both edgeR and NoisET, with noise models trained on biological replicates. For edgeR calls, a false discovery rate-adjusted p below 0.01 and a log2 fold-change threshold of 1 were applied. As an exploratory analysis of dynamics, max-normalized trajectories of the 1000 most abundant clonotypes were examined by PCA with hierarchical clustering. Separately sequenced CD4+ and CD8+ repertoires were used to assign a CD4 or CD8 phenotype to each responding clone. In TCRdb, the public reads were trimmed at Q25 with fastp and aligned with MiXCR, with productive beta chains retained. Each record represents a unique CDR3 protein, reported with the most common genes and DNA among its rows. The V and J calls were not made by the authors but by TCRdb's processing. The sample table holds 550,000 to 700,000 distinct CDR3 sequences, of which approximately 15% were seen once. The ten largest clones represent around 7.8% of the sample.

Ficoll-Paque density gradient centrifugation was used to isolate PBMCs. This clonotype was seen a few times. Its antigen is not yet known. No much larger clone is present one base from it, and per-base qualities are unavailable. This sequence was found in an adult woman who had mild COVID-19 (a few samples of this study predate the infection). The sample titles of this study are shuffled in the database, so cell type and time point are left out; the donor was told from shared clones. The chain couples TRBV12-3 or TRBV12-4 to TRBJ2-3, with the D segment identity uncertain. Material: PBMCs or a T cell subset sorted from them (not recorded which). CDR3 loop: CASSFMGFTDTQYF. The DNA sequence is as follows: TGTGCCAGCAGTTTTATGGGTTTCACAGATACGCAGTATTTT.